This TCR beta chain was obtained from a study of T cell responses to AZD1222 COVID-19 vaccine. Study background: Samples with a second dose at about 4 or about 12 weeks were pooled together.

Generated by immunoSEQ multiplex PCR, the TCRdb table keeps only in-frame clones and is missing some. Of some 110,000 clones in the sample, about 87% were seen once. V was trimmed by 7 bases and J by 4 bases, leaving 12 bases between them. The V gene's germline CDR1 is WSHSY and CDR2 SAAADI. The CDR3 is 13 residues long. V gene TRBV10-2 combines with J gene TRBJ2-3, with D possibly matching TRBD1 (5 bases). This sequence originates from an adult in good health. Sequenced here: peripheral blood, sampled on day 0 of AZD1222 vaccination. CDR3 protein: CASTGYGADTQYF. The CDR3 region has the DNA TGCGCCAGCACAGGGTACGGCGCAGATACGCAGTATTTT.